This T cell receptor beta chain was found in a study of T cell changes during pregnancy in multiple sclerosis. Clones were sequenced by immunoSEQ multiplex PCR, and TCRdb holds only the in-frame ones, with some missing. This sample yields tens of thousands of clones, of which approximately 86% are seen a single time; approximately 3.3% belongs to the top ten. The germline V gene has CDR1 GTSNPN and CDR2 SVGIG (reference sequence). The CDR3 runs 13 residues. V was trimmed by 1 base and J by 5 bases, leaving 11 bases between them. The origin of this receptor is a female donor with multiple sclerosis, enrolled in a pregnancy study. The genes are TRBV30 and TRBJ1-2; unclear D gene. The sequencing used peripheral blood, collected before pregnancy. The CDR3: CAWSAETAYGYTF. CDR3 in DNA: TGTGCCTGGAGTGCGGAAACAGCTTATGGCTACACCTTC.